This note documents a single TCR beta chain sequence. The antigen is unknown. Systemic immunosuppression or autoimmune disease history was grounds to exclude patients. At cycle 4 day 1, cycle 7 day 1, and baseline, blood was sampled. This specimen belongs to a study of OX40 agonist ivuxolimab in advanced cancers. Whole-study context: Earlier anti-PD-1, anti-PD-L1 or anti-CTLA-4 therapy was permitted; less than 50% had received some. Study findings and constraints: At doses 0.1 to 3.0 mg/kg, CD4+ and CD8+ clones expanded.

Trimming took off 5 bases at V and 1 base at J, with 14 bases between the two ends. The CDR3 covers 15 residues. CDR1 is SGHNT and CDR2 is YYREEE in the germline V gene (reference sequence). The method was immunoSEQ multiplex PCR; TCRdb's version includes in-frame clones alone and lacks a portion of them. Of 60,000 to 70,000 clones listed, 82% were seen once; the top ten hold 0.35% to 0.5%. This chain connects TRBV5-4 to TRBJ2-3; maybe TRBD2 (5 bases). The clonotype was recovered from an adult with an advanced solid tumor such as melanoma, head and neck, liver or kidney cancer. Sequences were derived from CD4+ or CD8+ T cells sorted from blood, sampled in a trial of the OX40 agonist ivuxolimab. CDR3 coding DNA: TGTGCCAGCAGTCGTCGGGGTGAGGGCACAGATACGCAGTATTTT. Protein product: CASSRRGEGTDTQYF.